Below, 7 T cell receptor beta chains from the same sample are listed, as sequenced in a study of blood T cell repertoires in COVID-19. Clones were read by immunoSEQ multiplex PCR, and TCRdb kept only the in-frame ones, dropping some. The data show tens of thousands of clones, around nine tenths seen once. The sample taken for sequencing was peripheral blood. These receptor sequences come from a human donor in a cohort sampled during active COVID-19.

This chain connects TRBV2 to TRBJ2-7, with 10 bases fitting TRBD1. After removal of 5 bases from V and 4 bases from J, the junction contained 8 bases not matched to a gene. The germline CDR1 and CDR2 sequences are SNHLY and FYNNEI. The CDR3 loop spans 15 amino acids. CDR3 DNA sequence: TGTGCCAGCAGTTTTGACCGGGACAGGGGTTACGAGCAGTACTTC. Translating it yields CASSFDRDRGYEQYF.

In DNA form, the CDR3 reads TGTGCCAGCAGCTCCCTAGGGGGCGCGTGGGCAGCCGGGGAGCTGTTTTTT. It yields the protein CASSSLGGAWAAGELFF. V is TRBV13 and J is TRBJ2-2, with 7 bases fitting TRBD1. The CDR3 has 17 amino acids. Germline V CDR1 and CDR2: PRHDT, FYEKMQ (reference sequence). Trimming removed 4 bases from V and 6 bases from J; junction bases left unmatched: 14.

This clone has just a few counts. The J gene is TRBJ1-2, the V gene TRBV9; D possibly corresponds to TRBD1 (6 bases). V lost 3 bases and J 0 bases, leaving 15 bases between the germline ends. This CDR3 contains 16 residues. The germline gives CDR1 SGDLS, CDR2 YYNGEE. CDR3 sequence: CASSASLQGTNYGYTF. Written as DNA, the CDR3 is TGTGCCAGCAGCGCCTCGCTACAGGGAACTAACTATGGCTACACCTTC. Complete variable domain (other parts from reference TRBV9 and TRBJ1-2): DSGVTQTPKHLITATGQRVTLRCSPRSGDLSVYWYQQSLDQGLQFLIQYYNGEERAKGNILERFSAQQFPDLHSELNLSSLELGDSALYFCASSASLQGTNYGYTFGSGTRLTVV.

For the CDR3, the DNA is TGTGCCAGCAGCGGCGAGAGGGTTGGGACCGGGGAGCTGTTTTTT. Residues: CASSGERVGTGELFF. The rearrangement joins TRBV5-5 to TRBJ2-2; D might be TRBD2 (5 bases). CDR1 and CDR2 (germline): SGHKS, YYEKEE (reference sequence). The CDR3 sequence is 15 residues long. Trimming cost V 4 bases and J 5 bases, with 15 bases left between them.

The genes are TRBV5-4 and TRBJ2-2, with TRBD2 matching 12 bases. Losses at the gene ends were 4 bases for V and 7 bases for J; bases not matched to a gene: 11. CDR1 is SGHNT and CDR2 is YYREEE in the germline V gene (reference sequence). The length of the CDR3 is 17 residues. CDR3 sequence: CASSPRLAGVMGGELFF. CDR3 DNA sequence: TGTGCCAGCAGCCCTAGACTAGCGGGAGTTATGGGCGGGGAGCTGTTTTTT.

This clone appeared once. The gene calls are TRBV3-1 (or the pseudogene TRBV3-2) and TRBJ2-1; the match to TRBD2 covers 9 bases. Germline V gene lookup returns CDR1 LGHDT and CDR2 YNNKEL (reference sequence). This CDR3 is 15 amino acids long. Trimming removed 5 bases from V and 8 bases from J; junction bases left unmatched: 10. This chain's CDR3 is CASSSLAGGPYEQFF. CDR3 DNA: TGTGCCAGCAGCTCCCTGGCGGGGGGGCCCTATGAGCAGTTCTTC.

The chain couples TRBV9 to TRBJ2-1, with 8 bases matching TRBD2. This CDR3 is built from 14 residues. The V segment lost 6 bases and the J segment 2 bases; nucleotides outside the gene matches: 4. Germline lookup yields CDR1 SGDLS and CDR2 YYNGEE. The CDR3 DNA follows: TGTGCCAGCAACCCGGGACTAGCCTACAATGAGCAGTTCTTC. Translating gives CASNPGLAYNEQFF.